What follows are 10 T cell receptor beta chains derived from one specimen sequenced in a study of blood T cell repertoires in COVID-19 (dated by TCRdb to between 2020 and 2021). Library generation was performed with the immunoSEQ multiplex PCR assay. TCRdb carries this immuneACCESS record with in-frame sequences only. Its versions omit some clonotypes, under half of them owing to an unresolved V gene in the studies checked, with the rest unexplained. Here the sample has around 300,000 clones; 90% occur a single time. About 1% of the sample is taken by the ten largest. Sequenced material: peripheral blood. Source of these receptors: a woman aged 40 to 49 with COVID-19, enrolled during active disease.

The rearrangement uses TRBV29-1 and TRBJ2-5; the D gene is possibly TRBD1 (5 bases). Germline V CDR1 and CDR2: SQVTM, ANQGSEA. The CDR3 totals 14 residues. Trimming stripped 6 bases from V and 2 bases from J, with 16 bases between. This chain's CDR3 is CSVETVTLQETQYF. CDR3 nucleotide sequence: TGCAGCGTCGAGACAGTTACGTTACAAGAGACCCAGTACTTC.

The chain is built from TRBV19 and TRBJ1-3; weak D call: TRBD1 (5 bases). The CDR3 consists of 14 residues. Between the trimmed V and J ends, which lost 6 bases and 3 bases, there was a span of 12 bases. CDR1 is LNHDA and CDR2 is SQIVND in the germline V gene (reference sequence). CDR3 bases: TGTGCCAGTAGCTCAGGGTCGCGTGGAAACACCATATATTTT. Amino acid sequence: CASSSGSRGNTIYF. The complete variable domain, with remaining parts taken from reference TRBV19 and TRBJ1-3, reads DGGITQSPKYLFRKEGQNVTLSCEQNLNHDAMYWYRQDPGQGLRLIYYSQIVNDFQKGDIAEGYSVSREKKESFPLTVTSAQKNPTAFYLCASSSGSRGNTIYFGEGSWLTVV.

About this clone: Compared with germline, one end of the junction differs, possibly owing to a read error. The V gene is TRBV7-7, the J gene TRBJ2-5; 10 bases match TRBD2. CDR1 and CDR2 (germline): SSHAT, FNYEAQ (reference sequence). CDR3 size: 15 residues. As DNA, the CDR3 is TGTGCTAGCAGCCGTATAGCGGGGGGTCGCGAGACCCAGTACTTC. This codes for CASSRIAGGRETQYF.

This clone was counted between two and nine times. The chain combines TRBV25-1 with TRBJ1-3; 7 bases fit TRBD1. The CDR3 covers 17 residues. CDR1 and CDR2 (germline): MGHDK, SYGVNS. V shed 6 bases, J shed 6 bases, and the junction held 17 bases outside the gene matches. For the CDR3, the DNA is TGTGCCAGCAGCAAAGGGGTATTGGGGCAGGGGGAAAACACCATATATTTT. It translates to CASSKGVLGQGENTIYF. Based on the CDR3 plus reference TRBV25-1 and TRBJ1-3, the full variable domain is EADIYQTPRYLVIGTGKKITLECSQTMGHDKMYWYQQDPGMELHLIHYSYGVNSTEKGDLSSESTVSRIRTEHFPLTLESARPSHTSQYLCASSKGVLGQGENTIYFGEGSWLTVV.

V gene TRBV5-1 combines with J gene TRBJ1-6; D might be TRBD1 (5 bases). V was shortened by 0 bases and J by 6 bases, with 16 bases between the two germline ends. The length of the CDR3 is 17 residues. CDR1 and CDR2 (germline): SGHRS, YFSETQ. The chain's CDR3 is CASSLDTQGYRNSPLHF. CDR3 DNA: TGCGCCAGCAGCTTGGACACCCAGGGCTACCGTAATTCACCCCTCCACTTT.

This clone has just one count. Written as DNA, the CDR3 is TGTGCCAGCAGCCATGCCGGGATTAGGGAGTACTTC. This codes for CASSHAGIREYF. The gene calls are TRBV14 and TRBJ2-7; tentatively, D is TRBD2 (5 bases). Trimming removed 3 bases from V and 11 bases from J, with 14 bases in between. Germline V gene sequence: CDR1 SGHDN, CDR2 FVKESK. This CDR3 has 12 amino acids.

The chain has TRBV27 and TRBJ2-3; D gene uncertain. Germline assignment: CDR1 MNHEY and CDR2 SMNVEV (reference sequence). Trimming removed 2 bases at V and 2 bases at J, with 8 bases between. This CDR3 comprises 14 residues. The CDR3 here is CASSLSALTDTQYF. In nucleotides, the CDR3 is TGTGCCAGCAGTTTAAGTGCACTCACAGATACGCAGTATTTT.

The genes are TRBV7-2 and TRBJ1-6, with TRBD1 matching over 7 bases. The CDR3 covers 18 residues. CDR1 and CDR2 from the germline V gene are SGHTA and FQGNSA. Germline trimming cut 6 bases from V and 0 bases from J; bases unmatched to any gene: 11. In DNA form, the CDR3 reads TGTGCCAGCAGTTATTACGGACAGGCGAGCTCCTATAATTCACCCCTCCACTTT. Its protein is CASSYYGQASSYNSPLHF. The variable domain in full, completed from reference TRBV7-2 and TRBJ1-6, reads GAGVSQSPSNKVTEKGKDVELRCDPISGHTALYWYRQSLGQGLEFLIYFQGNSAPDKSGLPSDRFSAERTGGSVSTLTIQRTQQEDSAVYLCASSYYGQASSYNSPLHFGNGTRLTVT.

The chain joins TRBV28 to TRBJ2-2; 9 bases line up with TRBD1. The CDR3 totals 17 residues. From germline, CDR1 is MDHEN and CDR2 SYDVKM. V was pared by 2 bases and J by 2 bases, with 6 bases of the junction left unmatched. The CDR3 here is CASSLPGTGFNTGELFF. CDR3 bases: TGTGCCAGCAGTTTACCCGGGACAGGGTTCAACACCGGGGAGCTGTTTTTT.

This chain's CDR3 is CASSYRDRRSGNTIYF. Written as DNA, the CDR3 is TGTGCCAGCAGCTACCGGGACAGGCGTTCTGGAAACACCATATATTTT. The gene calls are TRBV7-8 and TRBJ1-3; 8 bases align to TRBD1. Germline CDR1 is SGHVS and CDR2 is FQNEAQ. Unmatched junction bases numbered 6, after V lost 4 bases and J lost 1 base. The CDR3 runs to 16 residues.